These 25 T cell receptor beta chains share one sample of origin, sequenced in a study of T cells in Graves' hyperthyroidism and ophthalmopathy. RNA transcripts provided the source from which TCR beta CDR3 regions were amplified. The HTBI set primed first-round TCR CDR3 RT-PCR. In TCRdb, the multiplex PCR reads were re-called with MiXCR into one record per CDR3 protein. The table has around 350,000 distinct CDR3 sequences, about 25% seen once. The sample consisted of blood. The origin of the receptors is a man in his forties or fifties with Graves' hyperthyroidism.

The chain is built from TRBV5-6 and TRBJ2-2; D is unresolved. The CDR3 contains 16 residues. V was cut by 4 bases and J by 2 bases, with 15 bases left in between. Germline assignment: CDR1 SGHDT and CDR2 YYEEEE. The CDR3 bases are TGTGCCAGCAGCCGCACCAGGCAGACAAACACCGGGGAGCTGTTTTTT. This codes for CASSRTRQTNTGELFF.

The chain uses TRBV7-2 and TRBJ2-5; 9 bases line up with TRBD2. The V gene's germline CDR1 is SGHTA and CDR2 FQGNSA. V lost 3 bases to trimming and J lost 0 bases; unmatched junction nucleotides: 5. This CDR3 comprises 16 residues. CDR3 loop: CASSLDLAGNQETQYF. The CDR3 bases are TGTGCCAGCAGCTTGGATCTAGCGGGGAACCAAGAGACCCAGTACTTC.

J is TRBJ1-3 and V is TRBV5-5; 7 bases line up with TRBD1. This CDR3 is 15 amino acids long. Germline lookup yields CDR1 SGHKS and CDR2 YYEKEE (reference sequence). The ends lost 3 bases at V and 3 bases at J; junction bases unmatched: 6. CDR3 loop: CASSYRGGSGNTIYF. The DNA for the CDR3 is TGTGCCAGCAGCTACAGGGGTGGTAGTGGAAACACCATATATTTT.

The chain has TRBV7-2 and TRBJ1-5, with unresolved D. The CDR3 sequence is 13 residues long. Germline V gene lookup returns CDR1 SGHTA and CDR2 FQGNSA. Trimming removed 3 bases at V and 9 bases at J, with 12 bases between. The CDR3 loop reads CASSLAGPRPQHF. The CDR3 DNA follows: TGTGCCAGCAGCTTGGCAGGTCCCCGGCCCCAGCATTTT.

This clonotype has ten or more counts. This chain uses TRBV20-1 with TRBJ2-7, with 13 bases lining up with TRBD2. CDR1 and CDR2 from the germline V gene are DFQATT and SNEGSKA (reference sequence). The CDR3 runs to 15 residues. The junction had 6 bases not matched to a gene; V was cut back by 3 bases and J by 4 bases. CDR3 in DNA: TGCAGTGCTAGGCCGGGACTAGCGGGACAGTACGAGCAGTACTTC. This gives the protein CSARPGLAGQYEQYF.

This clonotype has more than one count but fewer than ten. The chain uses TRBV7-9 and TRBJ2-1, with TRBD1 as a possible D gene (6 bases). Germline V CDR1 and CDR2: SEHNR, FQNEAQ (reference sequence). V was pared by 4 bases and J by 7 bases, with 14 bases between. CDR3 length: 14 residues. CDR3 residues: CASSSHREFNEQFF. As DNA, the CDR3 is TGTGCCAGCAGCTCCCACAGGGAGTTTAATGAGCAGTTCTTC.

This chain connects TRBV11-2 to TRBJ1-4; D gene ambiguous. Germline V gene data show CDR1 as SGHAT and CDR2 as FQNNGV. CDR3 length equals 15 residues. The V end was cut by 0 bases, the J end by 6 bases, with 11 bases between. CDR3 sequence (DNA): TGTGCCAGCAGCTTAGATCGCGACGTCCATGAAAAACTGTTTTTT. Amino acids: CASSLDRDVHEKLFF.

V and J are TRBV5-6 and TRBJ1-1, with 7 bases aligning to TRBD1. Looked up from germline, CDR1 is SGHDT and CDR2 is YYEEEE. V dropped 3 bases and J dropped 1; count of bases not matched to a gene: 3. This CDR3 spans 14 amino acids. CDR3 coding DNA: TGTGCCAGCAGCTACACAGGGGCGAACACTGAAGCTTTCTTT. This codes for CASSYTGANTEAFF.

This clonotype has just a few counts. J is TRBJ2-1 and V is TRBV12-3 or TRBV12-4, with TRBD2 as a possible D gene (5 bases). Trimming removed 6 bases at V and 7 bases at J, with 10 bases between. The CDR3 is 12 residues long. CDR3 protein: CASSMLANEQFF. The CDR3 DNA reads TGTGCCAGCAGCATGCTAGCAAATGAGCAGTTCTTC.

CDR3 protein: CASSPRLAGGVSTQYF. The CDR3 DNA reads as TGTGCCAGCTCACCGCGACTAGCGGGAGGAGTCTCAACGCAGTATTTT. V and J are TRBV18 and TRBJ2-3, with 13 bases identical to TRBD2. The junction had 9 bases not matched to a gene; V was cut back by 3 bases and J by 9 bases. The CDR3 contains 16 residues. The germline V gene encodes CDR1 KGHSH and CDR2 LQKENI.

In this sample, this clonotype turned up many times. The chain employs TRBV28 and TRBJ2-7; 7 nucleotides line up with TRBD2. CDR1 MDHEN and CDR2 SYDVKM come from the germline V gene. This CDR3 has 14 amino acids. Unmatched junction bases numbered 9, after V lost 10 bases and J lost 0 bases. In DNA form, the CDR3 reads TGTGCCACGTACTCCGGGACTATCTCCTACGAGCAGTACTTC. This gives the protein CATYSGTISYEQYF.

V is TRBV7-2 and J is TRBJ2-1; TRBD1 matches at 8 bases. Germline V lookup: CDR1 SGHTA, CDR2 FQGNSA. The CDR3 covers 15 residues. V lost 7 bases and J lost 0; bases outside the gene matches: 5. The CDR3 DNA reads as TGTGCCAGCATACAGGGGGTTGTCTCCTACAATGAGCAGTTCTTC. Protein sequence: CASIQGVVSYNEQFF.

The chain uses TRBV25-1 and TRBJ2-7, with D perhaps TRBD1 (8 bases). V was pared by 6 bases and J by 2 bases, with 20 bases between. Germline V gene data show CDR1 as MGHDK and CDR2 as SYGVNS. The CDR3 contains 16 residues. CDR3 sequence: CASSPWGGQVPYEQYF. The CDR3, as DNA: TGTGCCAGCAGCCCCTGGGGGGGACAGGTGCCCTACGAGCAGTACTTC.

The chain carries TRBV27 and TRBJ2-1; 16 bases line up with TRBD2. The V and J ends lost 5 bases and 8 bases, in that order; junction bases with no gene match: 6. In germline, CDR1 is MNHEY, CDR2 SMNVEV (reference sequence). The CDR3 extends over 16 amino acids. CDR3 sequence: CASSTGLAGGLDEQFF. The CDR3, as DNA: TGTGCCAGCAGTACGGGACTAGCGGGAGGGCTGGATGAGCAGTTCTTC.

The rearrangement links TRBV11-2 to TRBJ2-1, with D tentatively TRBD1 (6 bases). Per germline, CDR1 SGHAT and CDR2 FQNNGV. Trimming removed 5 bases from V and 0 bases from J, with 11 bases in between. CDR3 size: 15 residues. CDR3 bases: TGTGCCAGCAGCACAACGGGACACTCCTACAATGAGCAGTTCTTC. It yields the protein CASSTTGHSYNEQFF.

The chain carries TRBV11-3 and TRBJ2-5; TRBD1 matches 9 bases. Germline CDR1 SGHNT, CDR2 YENEEA. V trimming: 5 bases; J trimming: 5 bases; junction bases outside the gene matches: 12. CDR3 length: 16 residues. CDR3 residues: CASSLTGTGISETQYF. As DNA, the CDR3 is TGTGCCAGCAGCCTCACAGGGACAGGGATTAGTGAGACCCAGTACTTC.

This clonotype occurred many times. This chain links TRBV6-1 with TRBJ1-5, with no clear D. Germline lookup yields CDR1 MNHNS and CDR2 SASEGT. With 0 bases removed from V and 4 bases from J, the gap between germline ends came to 16 bases. This CDR3 is 17 amino acids long. CDR3 sequence: CASSEALRSDGNQPQHF. CDR3 coding DNA: TGTGCCAGCAGTGAAGCCTTAAGGAGTGATGGGAATCAGCCCCAGCATTTT.

The table lists this clonotype with a few counts. The CDR3 spells CASSNSGRAPDTQYF. The CDR3 DNA sequence: TGTGCCAGTAGTAACAGCGGGAGGGCCCCAGATACGCAGTATTTT. The V call is TRBV19, the J call TRBJ2-3; 10 bases are a match to TRBD2. Germline V gene data show CDR1 as LNHDA and CDR2 as SQIVND (reference sequence). The J segment lost 4 bases and the V segment lost 4 bases, leaving 5 bases of the junction unmatched. The CDR3 length is 15 residues.

Turning to this clonotype: This may be a read error: a much more frequent sequence differs by one nucleotide. This CDR3 is CASSFLDLTDTRYF. CDR3 DNA sequence: TGTGCCAGCAGCTTCCTGGACCTCACAGATACGCGGTATTTT. The V gene is TRBV11-2, the J gene TRBJ2-3, with D unresolved. Germline V CDR1 and CDR2: SGHAT, FQNNGV. The CDR3 contains 14 residues.

This clonotype was detected ten times or more. This chain links TRBV6-1 with TRBJ1-1, with a tentative D call TRBD1 (5 bases). Trimming cost V 4 bases and J 4 bases, with 16 bases left between them. This CDR3 region has 15 residues. Germline V gene data show CDR1 as MNHNS and CDR2 as SASEGT. CDR3 DNA: TGTGCCAGCAGTGCCGTTTCCGGGACGCCCACTGAAGCTTTCTTT. This translates into CASSAVSGTPTEAFF.

Ten or more counts support this clonotype. The rearrangement joins TRBV7-3 to TRBJ2-3, with 11 bases lining up with TRBD2. V lost 3 bases, J lost 2 bases, and 4 bases stayed unmatched. The CDR3 extends over 16 amino acids. Germline assignment: CDR1 SGHTA and CDR2 FQGTGA. CDR3 nucleotides: TGTGCCAGCAGCTTTCTAGCGGGAGGCCCCACAGATACGCAGTATTTT. It encodes CASSFLAGGPTDTQYF. Combining the CDR3 with reference TRBV7-3 and TRBJ2-3 gives the whole variable domain GAGVSQTPSNKVTEKGKYVELRCDPISGHTALYWYRQSLGQGPEFLIYFQGTGAADDSGLPNDRFFAVRPEGSVSTLKIQRTERGDSAVYLCASSFLAGGPTDTQYFGPGTRLTVL.

The table lists this clonotype with many counts. The rearrangement joins TRBV20-1 to TRBJ1-2, with 10 bases lining up with TRBD1. Germline-derived CDR1 and CDR2 are DFQATT and SNEGSKA (reference sequence). V trimming: 2 bases; J trimming: 4 bases; junction bases outside the gene matches: 7. This CDR3 region has 15 residues. This CDR3 reads CSARLRDRGAYGYTF. CDR3 bases: TGCAGTGCTAGACTACGGGACAGGGGTGCCTATGGCTACACCTTC.

Ten or more counts support this clonotype. The genes are TRBV11-2 and TRBJ2-1; 9 bases are shared with TRBD2. CDR3 length: 16 amino acids. Germline CDR1 is SGHAT and CDR2 is FQNNGV. The V segment lost 1 base and the J segment 7 bases; nucleotides outside the gene matches: 8. This CDR3 is CASSLGWTSAENEQFF. Here the CDR3 DNA reads TGTGCCAGCAGCTTAGGGTGGACTAGCGCCGAGAATGAGCAGTTCTTC. Full variable domain (outside the CDR3, taken from reference TRBV11-2 and TRBJ2-1): EAGVAQSPRYKIIEKRQSVAFWCNPISGHATLYWYQQILGQGPKLLIQFQNNGVVDDSQLPKDRFSAERLKGVDSTLKIQPAKLEDSAVYLCASSLGWTSAENEQFFGPGTRLTVL.

This clonotype showed up just a few times. The chain links TRBV5-1 to TRBJ2-2; D is uncertain. Germline CDR1 reads SGHRS; CDR2 reads YFSETQ. Trimming pared 0 bases from V and 6 bases from J, leaving 6 bases between. This CDR3 contains 13 residues. Here the CDR3 DNA reads TGCGCCAGCAGCTTGGCTTCCCCCGGGGAGCTGTTTTTT. The encoded protein is CASSLASPGELFF.

The V and J genes are TRBV14 and TRBJ1-1; D gene uncertain. The CDR3 extends over 13 amino acids. V shed 4 bases and J shed 3 bases, with 9 bases lying between them. CDR1 SGHDN and CDR2 FVKESK come from the germline V gene. For the CDR3, the DNA is TGTGCCAGCAGCCCTCAGCGGCACACTGAAGCTTTCTTT. Translated, it gives CASSPQRHTEAFF.